This T cell receptor (beta chain) came from a study of OX40 agonist ivuxolimab in advanced cancers. CDR1 is KGHSH, CDR2 LQKENI, per germline. This CDR3 spans 16 amino acids. V lost 3 bases to trimming and J lost 7 bases; unmatched junction nucleotides: 11. A word on this clone: Its antigen is still unknown.

Study results and limitations: On average, CD8+ T cells had more expanded clones than CD4+. In a subset of nonresponders, normalized T-cell clonal expansion was also low.

This table comes from immunoSEQ multiplex PCR, and its TCRdb copy is limited to in-frame clones, with some not included. Of more than 55,000 clones in the sample, more than 85% were seen once. V usage is TRBV18 and J usage is TRBJ2-1; 8 bases agree with TRBD2. Sequencing used CD4+ or CD8+ T cells sorted from blood, obtained in a trial of the OX40 agonist ivuxolimab. This sequence originates from an adult with an advanced solid tumor such as melanoma, head and neck, liver or kidney cancer. CDR3 residues: CASSPVIKRGRNEQFF. CDR3 bases: TGTGCCAGCTCACCGGTCATCAAGCGGGGGAGGAATGAGCAGTTCTTC. Full variable domain (rest looked up from reference TRBV18 and TRBJ2-1): NAGVMQNPRHLVRRRGQEARLRCSPMKGHSHVYWYRQLPEEGLKFMVYLQKENIIDESGMPKERFSAEFPKEGPSILRIQQVVRGDSAAYFCASSPVIKRGRNEQFFGPGTRLTVL.